The 11 T cell receptor beta chains below come from one sample, sequenced in a study of CD8 T cells in ankylosing spondylitis (dated by TCRdb to 2016 to 2017). The library was built by means of 5' RACE. The run used an Illumina HiSeq 2500. TCRdb reanalyzed the raw reads on its own, using fastp at Q25 for trimming and MiXCR for clone calling, and kept in-frame beta chains. CDR3 protein sequences are deduplicated, and each keeps its most common genes and DNA. In this sample the table shows some 700,000 distinct CDR3 sequences, under 20% of which occur a single time. The ten biggest clones cover around 19% of the sample. Paper-wide results and their limitations: Blood from ankylosing spondylitis patients appeared to be characterized by a TCR beta motif composed of 7 to 9 highly homologous amino acid variants.

Their antigens remain unidentified. Material for sequencing was blood, either unsorted or a sorted T cell fraction (not recorded which). Source of these receptors: a male donor with ankylosing spondylitis.

This clonotype has more than one count but fewer than ten. The chain has TRBV6-2 or TRBV6-3 and TRBJ2-7, with 8 bases lining up with TRBD1. This CDR3 comprises 15 residues. Germline lookup yields CDR1 MNHEY and CDR2 SVGEGT. V shed 4 bases and J 2 bases; nucleotides not matched to a gene: 7. The CDR3 DNA reads as TGTGCCAGCAGTTCCGGACAGGGCTGGGCCTACGAGCAGTACTTC. Encoded protein: CASSSGQGWAYEQYF.

Only a few counts were recorded for this clonotype. The rearrangement uses TRBV7-8 and TRBJ2-2, with unresolved D. V lost 6 bases, J lost 2 bases, and 10 bases lay in between. Germline-derived CDR1 and CDR2 are SGHVS and FQNEAQ. The CDR3 extends over 14 amino acids. CDR3 nucleotide sequence: TGTGCCAGCAGGATCTCCCCTAACACCGGGGAGCTGTTTTTT. Its protein is CASRISPNTGELFF.

This chain connects TRBV28 to TRBJ2-7, with 10 bases lining up with TRBD2. The germline gives CDR1 MDHEN, CDR2 SYDVKM. The CDR3 totals 15 residues. V shed 5 bases, J shed 0 bases, and the junction held 4 bases outside the gene matches. DNA for the CDR3: TGTGCCAGCAGTGCAGCGGGAGGGCTCTCCTACGAGCAGTACTTC. This translates into CASSAAGGLSYEQYF. The full variable domain, its missing parts supplied by reference TRBV28 and TRBJ2-7, is DVKVTQSSRYLVKRTGEKVFLECVQDMDHENMFWYRQDPGLGLRLIYFSYDVKMKEKGDIPEGYSVSREKKERFSLILESASTNQTSMYLCASSAAGGLSYEQYFGPGTRLTVT.

This clonotype was observed a handful of times. The rearrangement joins TRBV20-1 to TRBJ2-7; unclear D gene. The CDR3 consists of 12 residues. Looked up from germline, CDR1 is DFQATT and CDR2 is SNEGSKA (reference sequence). CDR3 DNA: TGCAGCCCGGGTGTAAGCTCCTACGAGCAGTACTTC. This codes for CSPGVSSYEQYF.

This clonotype was seen only a few times. J is TRBJ2-2 and V is TRBV5-1, with no clear D. This CDR3 has 13 residues. Germline V gene data show CDR1 as SGHRS and CDR2 as YFSETQ. Deletions cut 5 bases from V and 7 bases from J, with 12 bases between. The CDR3 here is CASSKVYGGELFF. For the CDR3, the DNA is TGCGCCAGCAGTAAAGTTTACGGCGGGGAGCTGTTTTTT.

The CDR3 bases are TGCGCCAGCAGCTACCGAAGCGCTAGCCAGACGGACAATGAGCAGTTCTTC. Amino acids: CASSYRSASQTDNEQFF. The V call is TRBV5-1, the J call TRBJ2-1; perhaps TRBD2 as D (5 bases). Germline assignment: CDR1 SGHRS and CDR2 YFSETQ. Deletions cut 3 bases from V and 5 bases from J, with 21 bases between. The CDR3 has 17 amino acids. Looking up the rest from reference TRBV5-1 and TRBJ2-1 gives the full variable domain: KAGVTQTPRYLIKTRGQQVTLSCSPISGHRSVSWYQQTPGQGLQFLFEYFSETQRNKGNFPGRFSGRQFSNSRSEMNVSTLELGDSALYLCASSYRSASQTDNEQFFGPGTRLTVL.

This clonotype was seen more than once but under ten times. The chain is built from TRBV4-2 and TRBJ2-7; the match to TRBD1 covers 7 bases. The germline CDR1 and CDR2 sequences are LGHNA and YNFKEQ. The trim removed 4 bases at V and 5 bases at J, leaving 8 bases unmatched. This CDR3 is 14 amino acids long. In DNA form, the CDR3 reads TGTGCCAGCAGCCCGACGACAGGGTTTAACGAGCAGTACTTC. It specifies CASSPTTGFNEQYF.

V usage is TRBV11-2 and J usage is TRBJ2-1; 15 bases align to TRBD2. J gave up 5 bases and V 5 bases, and 13 bases lay outside the gene matches. This CDR3 spans 19 amino acids. Germline assignment: CDR1 SGHAT and CDR2 FQNNGV. The CDR3 coding sequence is TGTGCCAGCAGCGTAATACCCGGGACTAGCGGGAGGAGGCACAATGAGCAGTTCTTC. This gives the protein CASSVIPGTSGRRHNEQFF.

This clonotype has just a few counts. This chain uses TRBV7-9 with TRBJ2-7; TRBD1 matches at 7 bases. With 5 bases clipped from V and 4 bases from J, the junction kept 17 bases outside the gene matches. From germline, CDR1 is SEHNR and CDR2 FQNEAQ (reference sequence). The CDR3 loop spans 17 amino acids. The CDR3 DNA follows: TGTGCCAGCAGCCAATCTGGACAGGCGTATCAGGCGTACGAGCAGTACTTC. Protein product: CASSQSGQAYQAYEQYF.

This clonotype occurred a few times. The rearrangement links TRBV10-3 to TRBJ2-7; D call uncertain. Germline CDR1 and CDR2: ENHRY and SYGVKD. V was clipped by 4 bases and J by 2 bases, with 15 bases between them. There are 15 residues in the CDR3. CDR3 in amino acids: CAISGEDGDPYEQYF. The CDR3 coding sequence is TGTGCCATCAGTGGTGAGGACGGCGATCCCTACGAGCAGTACTTC.

This chain joins TRBV30 and TRBJ1-2; D is uncertain. Trimming stripped 4 bases from V and 8 bases from J, with 14 bases between. Germline V gives CDR1 GTSNPN, CDR2 SVGIG (reference sequence). The CDR3 extends over 12 amino acids. The CDR3 is CAWNNPGWGYTF. CDR3 in DNA: TGTGCCTGGAACAACCCCGGGTGGGGCTACACCTTC.